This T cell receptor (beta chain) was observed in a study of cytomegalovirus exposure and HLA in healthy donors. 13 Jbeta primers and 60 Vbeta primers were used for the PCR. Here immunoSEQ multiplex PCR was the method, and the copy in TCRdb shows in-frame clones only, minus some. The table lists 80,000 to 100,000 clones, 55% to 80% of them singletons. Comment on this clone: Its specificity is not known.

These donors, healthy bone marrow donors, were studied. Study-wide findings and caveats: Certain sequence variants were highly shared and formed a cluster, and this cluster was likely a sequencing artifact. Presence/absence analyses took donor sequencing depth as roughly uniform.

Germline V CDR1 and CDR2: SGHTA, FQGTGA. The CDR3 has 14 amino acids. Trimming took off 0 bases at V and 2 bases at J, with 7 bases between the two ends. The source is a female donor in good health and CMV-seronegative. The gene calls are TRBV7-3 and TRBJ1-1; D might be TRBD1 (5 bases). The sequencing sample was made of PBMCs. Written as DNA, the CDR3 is TGTGCCAGCAGCTTAACAGGGGTAAACACTGAAGCTTTCTTT. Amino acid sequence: CASSLTGVNTEAFF. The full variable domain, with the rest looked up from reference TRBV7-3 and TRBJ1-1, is GAGVSQTPSNKVTEKGKYVELRCDPISGHTALYWYRQSLGQGPEFLIYFQGTGAADDSGLPNDRFFAVRPEGSVSTLKIQRTERGDSAVYLCASSLTGVNTEAFFGQGTRLTVV.